The rows below give T cell receptor beta chains drawn from one sample of a study of T cell changes during pregnancy in multiple sclerosis. Clones were sequenced by immunoSEQ multiplex PCR, and TCRdb holds only the in-frame ones, with some missing. The top ten hold about 0.8% of the sample, which has approximately 40,000 clones, about 91% seen once. The sample here was CD4+ T cells from peripheral blood mononuclear cells, taken before pregnancy. These receptors originate from a female donor with multiple sclerosis, enrolled in a pregnancy study. Each CDR3 is given with its conserved first and last residue. Each record gives: clone size, V gene, D gene, J gene, CDR3 DNA, CDR3 protein. A D gene is named only where the DNA matches it firmly. The listing skips clone size in some rows; elsewhere it reads once, few, many or a size class.

NA	TRBV28	TRBD2	TRBJ2-2	TGTGCCAGCAGTACTAGCGGGAGGGGCACCGGGGAGCTGTTTTTT	CASSTSGRGTGELFF
NA	TRBV14	TRBD2	TRBJ2-7	TGTGCCATCCATGGGGGGGACGGACCCTACGAGCAGTACTTC	CAIHGGDGPYEQYF
NA	TRBV19	NA	TRBJ2-5	TGTGCCAGTAGTATAGCGGGAGAGGGGGAGACCCAGTACTTC	CASSIAGEGETQYF
NA	TRBV27	NA	TRBJ2-7	TGTGCCAGCAGCGGGAGCAGAACCTACGAGCAGTACTTC	CASSGSRTYEQYF
NA	TRBV5-6	TRBD1	TRBJ2-4	TGTGCCAGCAGCTTCGGACAGGGGGAGTACATTCAGTACTTC	CASSFGQGEYIQYF
NA	TRBV11-3	NA	TRBJ1-1	TGTGCCAGCAGCTTCGAGGGGAACACTGAAGCTTTCTTT	CASSFEGNTEAFF
NA	TRBV2	TRBD2	TRBJ2-5	TGTGCCAGCAGAGAGCCGGGACTACAAGAGACCCAGTACTTC	CASREPGLQETQYF
NA	TRBV19	NA	TRBJ1-1	TGTGCCAGTAGCCGAACTGATCTCACTGAAGCTTTCTTT	CASSRTDLTEAFF
NA	TRBV6-1	NA	TRBJ1-2	TGTGCCAGCAGTGATTTGGACAGAGTAGTTAACTATGGCTACACCTTC	CASSDLDRVVNYGYTF
NA	TRBV14	NA	TRBJ1-1	TGTGCCAGCAGCCAGGACAGACAAGCTTTCTTT	CASSQDRQAFF
once	TRBV6-1	NA	TRBJ2-3	TGTGCCAGCTACAGTGGGTTTAGCACAGATACGCAGTATTTT	CASYSGFSTDTQYF
NA	TRBV19	TRBD2	TRBJ2-1	TGTGCCAGTAGTATAGCTTGGGGAGGGCATGAGCAGTTCTTC	CASSIAWGGHEQFF
NA	TRBV29-1	NA	TRBJ1-1	TGCAGCGTAGGACAGAACACTGAAGCTTTCTTT	CSVGQNTEAFF
NA	TRBV28	NA	TRBJ2-5	TGTGCCAGCAGCCGAACTTACCCGGGACTTCTTCAAGAGACCCAGTACTTC	CASSRTYPGLLQETQYF
NA	TRBV7-6	NA	TRBJ1-1	TGTGCCAGCAGCCCCCCCACAGGGCCTCGGCACACTGAAGCTTTCTTT	CASSPPTGPRHTEAFF
NA	TRBV4-2	NA	TRBJ2-5	TGTGCCAGCAGCCAAGAGGATAGCGTGCTACAAGAGACCCAGTACTTC	CASSQEDSVLQETQYF
NA	TRBV15	TRBD2	TRBJ2-7	TGTGCCACCAGCAGAGGCGATCTAGCGGGAGAAGAGCAGTACTTC	CATSRGDLAGEEQYF
once	TRBV6-4	TRBD2	TRBJ2-3	TGTGCCAGCAGTTTAACTAGCGGGGGGAGCACAGATACGCAGTATTTT	CASSLTSGGSTDTQYF
NA	TRBV28	TRBD1	TRBJ1-2	TGTGCCAGCAGGTTGACAGGGGGCTCTAAGGGCTACACCTTC	CASRLTGGSKGYTF
NA	TRBV2	TRBD2	TRBJ2-2	TGTGCCAGCAGTGAGCTAAGCGGGAGTACCGGGGAGCTGTTTTTT	CASSELSGSTGELFF
NA	TRBV6-1	TRBD2	TRBJ2-3	TGTGCCAGCAGCGCCATAGCGGGACTCACAGATACGCAGTATTTT	CASSAIAGLTDTQYF
NA	TRBV19	NA	TRBJ1-5	TGTGCCAGCCGCCGGGGTCGGCCCCAGCATTTT	CASRRGRPQHF